This is a list of T cell receptor beta chains from one sample in a study of CD8+CD57+ T cells in acquired aplastic anemia. TCRdb re-called the reads through MiXCR, storing one row per CDR3 protein. The sample records over 150,000 distinct CDR3 sequences, more than 45% being singletons. Sequenced: sorted CD4+, CD8+, or CD8+CD57+ T cells (not recorded which) from PBMCs. The receptors shown here come from a human donor with aplastic anemia. The conserved cysteine and the conserved F or W are not part of the CDR3 here.

V gene	J gene	CDR3 protein
TRBV2	TRBJ1-2	ASGVVSNYGYT
TRBV12-3/TRBV12-4	TRBJ1-2	ASSLLVRGIGGYT
TRBV10-1	TRBJ2-7	ASSEPTGCREQY
TRBV27	TRBJ2-1	ASKGVDRYEQF
TRBV10-2	TRBJ2-1	ASMQGVNEQF
TRBV25-1	TRBJ1-2	AGSEPGQVRPGYT
TRBV11-1	TRBJ2-1	ASSLVVGGNPESYNEQF
TRBV2	TRBJ2-7	ASSAGGTASQY
TRBV19	TRBJ2-2	ASSITGLELF
TRBV20-1	TRBJ2-1	SARGGGSSYNEQF
TRBV7-9	TRBJ1-2	ASSTQIGYGYT
TRBV20-1	TRBJ2-6	SANHARFGANVLT
TRBV20-1	TRBJ2-5	SASPGQLKETQY
TRBV7-2	TRBJ2-1	ASSLEGSLTEQF
TRBV2	TRBJ1-6	ASLERSSYNSPLH